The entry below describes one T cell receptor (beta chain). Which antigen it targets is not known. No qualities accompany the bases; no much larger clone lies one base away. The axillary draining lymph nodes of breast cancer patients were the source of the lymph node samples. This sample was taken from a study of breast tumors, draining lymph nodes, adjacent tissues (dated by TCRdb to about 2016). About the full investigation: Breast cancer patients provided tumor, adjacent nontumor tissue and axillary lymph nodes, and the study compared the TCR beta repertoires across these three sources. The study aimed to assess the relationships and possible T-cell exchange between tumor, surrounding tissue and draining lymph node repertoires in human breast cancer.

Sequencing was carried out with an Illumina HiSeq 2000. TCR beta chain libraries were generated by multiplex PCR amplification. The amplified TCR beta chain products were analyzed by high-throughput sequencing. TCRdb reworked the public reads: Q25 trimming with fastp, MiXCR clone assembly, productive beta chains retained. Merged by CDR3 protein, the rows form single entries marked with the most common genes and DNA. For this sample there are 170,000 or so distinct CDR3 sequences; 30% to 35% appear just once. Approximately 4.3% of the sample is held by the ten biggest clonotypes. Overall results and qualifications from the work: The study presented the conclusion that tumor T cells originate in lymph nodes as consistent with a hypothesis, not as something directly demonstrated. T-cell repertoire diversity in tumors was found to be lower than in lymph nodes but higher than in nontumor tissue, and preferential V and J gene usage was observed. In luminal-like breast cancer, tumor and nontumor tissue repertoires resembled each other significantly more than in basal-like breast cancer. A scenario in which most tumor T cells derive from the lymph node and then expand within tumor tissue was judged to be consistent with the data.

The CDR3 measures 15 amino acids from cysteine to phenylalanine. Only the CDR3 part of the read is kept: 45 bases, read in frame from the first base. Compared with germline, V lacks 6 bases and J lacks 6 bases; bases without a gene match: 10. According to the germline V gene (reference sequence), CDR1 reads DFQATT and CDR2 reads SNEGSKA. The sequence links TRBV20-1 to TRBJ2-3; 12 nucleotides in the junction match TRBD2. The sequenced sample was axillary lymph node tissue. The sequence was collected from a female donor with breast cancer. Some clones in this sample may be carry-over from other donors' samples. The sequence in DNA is TGCAGTGCCAGCGGACTAGCGGGAACCACGGATACGCAGTATTTT. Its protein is CSASGLAGTTDTQYF.